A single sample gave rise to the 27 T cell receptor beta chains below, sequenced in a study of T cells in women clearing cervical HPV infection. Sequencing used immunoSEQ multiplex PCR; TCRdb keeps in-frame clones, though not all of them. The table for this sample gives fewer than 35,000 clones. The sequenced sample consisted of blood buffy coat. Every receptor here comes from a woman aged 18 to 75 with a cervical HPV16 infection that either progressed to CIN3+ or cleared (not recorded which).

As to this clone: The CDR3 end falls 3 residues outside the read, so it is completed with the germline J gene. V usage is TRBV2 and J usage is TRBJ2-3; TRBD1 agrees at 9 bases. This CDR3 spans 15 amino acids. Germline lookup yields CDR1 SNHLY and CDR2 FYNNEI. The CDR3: CASSSTGTGSSPQYF. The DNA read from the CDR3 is TGTGCCAGCAGTTCCACCGGGACAGGGAGTTCGCCG. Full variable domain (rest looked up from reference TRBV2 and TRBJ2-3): EPEVTQTPSHQVTQMGQEVILRCVPISNHLYFYWYRQILGQKVEFLVSFYNNEISEKSEIFDDQFSVERPDGSNFTLKIRSTKLEDSAMYFCASSSTGTGSSPQYFGPGTRLTVL.

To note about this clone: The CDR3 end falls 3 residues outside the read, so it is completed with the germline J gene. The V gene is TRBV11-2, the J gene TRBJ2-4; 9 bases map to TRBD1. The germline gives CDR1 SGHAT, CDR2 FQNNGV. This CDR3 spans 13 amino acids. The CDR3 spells CASSDRDRARQYF. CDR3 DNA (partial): TGTGCCAGCAGCGACCGGGACAGGGCGCGT.

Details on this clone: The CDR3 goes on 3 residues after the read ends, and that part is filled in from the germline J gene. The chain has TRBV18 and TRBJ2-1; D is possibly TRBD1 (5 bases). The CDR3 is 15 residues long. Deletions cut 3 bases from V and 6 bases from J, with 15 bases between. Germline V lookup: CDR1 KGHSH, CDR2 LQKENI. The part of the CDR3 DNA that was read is TGTGCCAGCTCACCCGGCTCCGGCAGGGTCAATGAG. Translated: CASSPGSGRVNE. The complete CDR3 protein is CASSPGSGRVNEQFF.

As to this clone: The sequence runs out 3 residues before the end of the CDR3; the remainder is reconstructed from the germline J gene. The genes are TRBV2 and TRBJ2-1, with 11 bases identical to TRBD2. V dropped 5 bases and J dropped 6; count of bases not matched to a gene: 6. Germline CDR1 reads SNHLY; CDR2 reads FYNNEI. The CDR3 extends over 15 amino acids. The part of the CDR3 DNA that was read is TGTGCCAGCAGTTTACGACTAGCGGGGTCCAATGAG. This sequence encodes CASSLRLAGSNE. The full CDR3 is CASSLRLAGSNEQFF.

The CDR3 region is CASSITAFGAVGGYGQYF. Partial CDR3 DNA: TGTGCCAGTAGTATAACGGCTTTTGGCGCGGTTGGGGGCTATGGT. The chain uses TRBV19 and TRBJ2-4; a possible D gene is TRBD1 (6 bases). The observed sequence ends 3 residues before the CDR3 terminus, with the missing tail filled in from the germline J gene. The germline CDR1 and CDR2 sequences are LNHDA and SQIVND (reference sequence). The CDR3 has 18 amino acids.

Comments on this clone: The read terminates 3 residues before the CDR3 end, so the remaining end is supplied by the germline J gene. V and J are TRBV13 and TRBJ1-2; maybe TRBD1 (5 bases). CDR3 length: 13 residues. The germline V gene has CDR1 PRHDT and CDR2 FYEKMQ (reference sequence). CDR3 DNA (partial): TGTGCCAGCACAGCGGGGGGGACCTACGAC. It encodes CASTAGGTYD. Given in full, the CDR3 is CASTAGGTYDYTF.

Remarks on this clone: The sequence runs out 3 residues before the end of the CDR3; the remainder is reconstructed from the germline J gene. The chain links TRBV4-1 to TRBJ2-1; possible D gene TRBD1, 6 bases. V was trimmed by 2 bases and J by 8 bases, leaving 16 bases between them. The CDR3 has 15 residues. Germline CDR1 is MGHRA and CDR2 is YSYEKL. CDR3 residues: CASSQPGHEPHEQFF. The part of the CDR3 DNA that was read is TGCGCCAGCAGCCAACCGGGACACGAACCCCATGAG.

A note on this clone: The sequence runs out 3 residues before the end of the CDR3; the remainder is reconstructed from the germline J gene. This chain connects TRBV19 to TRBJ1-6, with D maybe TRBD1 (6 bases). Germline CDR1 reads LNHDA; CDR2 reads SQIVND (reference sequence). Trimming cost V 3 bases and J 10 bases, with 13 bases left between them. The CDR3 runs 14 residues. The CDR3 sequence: CASSITGSKSPLHF. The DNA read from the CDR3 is TGTGCCAGTAGTATTACAGGGAGTAAGTCACCC.

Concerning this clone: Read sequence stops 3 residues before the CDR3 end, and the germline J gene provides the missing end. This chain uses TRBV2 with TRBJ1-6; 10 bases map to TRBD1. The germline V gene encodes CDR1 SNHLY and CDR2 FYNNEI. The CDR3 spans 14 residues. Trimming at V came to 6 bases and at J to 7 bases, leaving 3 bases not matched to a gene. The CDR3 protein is CASSWDRGNSPLHF. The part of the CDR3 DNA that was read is TGTGCCAGCAGCTGGGACAGGGGAAATTCACCC. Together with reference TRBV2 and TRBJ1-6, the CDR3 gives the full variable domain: EPEVTQTPSHQVTQMGQEVILRCVPISNHLYFYWYRQILGQKVEFLVSFYNNEISEKSEIFDDQFSVERPDGSNFTLKIRSTKLEDSAMYFCASSWDRGNSPLHFGNGTRLTVT.

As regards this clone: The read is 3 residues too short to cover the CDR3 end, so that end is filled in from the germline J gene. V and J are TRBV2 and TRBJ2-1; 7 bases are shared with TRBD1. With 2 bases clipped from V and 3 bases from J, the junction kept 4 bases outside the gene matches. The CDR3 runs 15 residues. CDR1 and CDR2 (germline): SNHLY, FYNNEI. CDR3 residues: CASSEFWDSYNEQFF. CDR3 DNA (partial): TGTGCCAGCAGTGAATTTTGGGACAGCTACAATGAG.

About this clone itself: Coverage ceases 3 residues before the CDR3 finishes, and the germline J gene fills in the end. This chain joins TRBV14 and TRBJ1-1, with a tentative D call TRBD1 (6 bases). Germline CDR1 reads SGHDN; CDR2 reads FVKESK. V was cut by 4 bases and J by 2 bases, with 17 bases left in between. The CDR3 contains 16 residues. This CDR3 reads CASSLPPGQGNTEAFF. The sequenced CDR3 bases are TGTGCCAGCAGCCTCCCACCGGGACAAGGAAACACTGAA.

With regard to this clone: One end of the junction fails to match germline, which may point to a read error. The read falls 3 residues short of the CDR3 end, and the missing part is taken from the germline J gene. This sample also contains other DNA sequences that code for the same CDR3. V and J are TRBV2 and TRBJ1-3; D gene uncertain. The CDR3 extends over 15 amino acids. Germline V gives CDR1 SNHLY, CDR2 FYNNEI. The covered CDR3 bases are TGTGCCAGCAGTGAAACAGTCTCCTCTGGAAACACA. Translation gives CASSETVSSGNT. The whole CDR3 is CASSETVSSGNTIYF.

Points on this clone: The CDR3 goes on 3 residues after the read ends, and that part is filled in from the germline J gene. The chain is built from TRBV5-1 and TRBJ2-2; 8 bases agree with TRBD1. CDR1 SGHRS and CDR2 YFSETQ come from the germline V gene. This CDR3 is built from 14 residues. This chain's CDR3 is CASSPTGANEKLFF. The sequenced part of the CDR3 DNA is TGCGCCAGCAGCCCGACAGGGGCGAATGAAAAG.

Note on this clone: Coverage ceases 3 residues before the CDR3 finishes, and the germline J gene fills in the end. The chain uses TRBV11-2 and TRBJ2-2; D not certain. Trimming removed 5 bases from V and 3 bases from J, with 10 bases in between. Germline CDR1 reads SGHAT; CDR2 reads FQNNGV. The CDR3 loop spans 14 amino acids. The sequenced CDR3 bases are TGTGCCAGCAGCCCCGAGGTGGACACCGGGGAG. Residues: CASSPEVDTGE. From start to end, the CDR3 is CASSPEVDTGELFF.

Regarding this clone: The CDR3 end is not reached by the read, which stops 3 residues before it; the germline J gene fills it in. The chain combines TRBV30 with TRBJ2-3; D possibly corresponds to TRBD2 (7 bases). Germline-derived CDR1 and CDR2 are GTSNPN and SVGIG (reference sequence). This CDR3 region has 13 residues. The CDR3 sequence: CAWMGGRLETQYF. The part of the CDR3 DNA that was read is TGTGCCTGGATGGGGGGGCGTCTTGAGACG. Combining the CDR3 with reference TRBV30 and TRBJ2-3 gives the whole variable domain SQTIHQWPATLVQPVGSPLSLECTVEGTSNPNLYWYRQAAGRGLQLLFYSVGIGQISSEVPQNLSASRPQDRQFILSSKKLLLSDSGFYLCAWMGGRLETQYFGPGTRLTVL.

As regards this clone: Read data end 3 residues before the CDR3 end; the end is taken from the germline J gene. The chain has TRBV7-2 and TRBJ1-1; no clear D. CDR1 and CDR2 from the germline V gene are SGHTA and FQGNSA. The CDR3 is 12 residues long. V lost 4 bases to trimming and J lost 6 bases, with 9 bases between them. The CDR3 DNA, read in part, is TGTGCCAGCAGCTCACCCCTAGCTGAA. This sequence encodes CASSSPLAE. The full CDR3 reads CASSSPLAEAFF.

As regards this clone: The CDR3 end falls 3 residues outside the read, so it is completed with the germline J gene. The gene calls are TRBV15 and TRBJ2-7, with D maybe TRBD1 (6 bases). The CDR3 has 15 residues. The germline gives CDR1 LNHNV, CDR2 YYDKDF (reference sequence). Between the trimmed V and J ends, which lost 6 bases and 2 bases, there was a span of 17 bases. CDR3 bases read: TGTGCCACCAGATCGTTAGGGACATACACCTACGAG. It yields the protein CATRSLGTYTYE. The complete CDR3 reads CATRSLGTYTYEQYF.

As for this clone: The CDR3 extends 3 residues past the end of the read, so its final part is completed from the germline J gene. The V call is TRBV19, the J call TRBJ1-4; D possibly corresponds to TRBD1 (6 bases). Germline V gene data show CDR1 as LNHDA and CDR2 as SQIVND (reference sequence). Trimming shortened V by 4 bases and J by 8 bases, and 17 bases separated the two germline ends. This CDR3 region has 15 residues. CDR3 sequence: CASSTQGIRLEKLFF. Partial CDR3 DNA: TGTGCCAGTAGTACGCAGGGGATACGGTTGGAAAAA.

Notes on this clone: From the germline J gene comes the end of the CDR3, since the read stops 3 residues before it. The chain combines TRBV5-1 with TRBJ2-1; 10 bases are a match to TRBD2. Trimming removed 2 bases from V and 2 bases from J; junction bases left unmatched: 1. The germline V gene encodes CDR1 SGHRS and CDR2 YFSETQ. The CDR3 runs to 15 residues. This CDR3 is CASSLSGGAYNEQFF. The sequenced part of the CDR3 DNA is TGCGCCAGCAGCTTAAGCGGGGGGGCCTACAATGAG.

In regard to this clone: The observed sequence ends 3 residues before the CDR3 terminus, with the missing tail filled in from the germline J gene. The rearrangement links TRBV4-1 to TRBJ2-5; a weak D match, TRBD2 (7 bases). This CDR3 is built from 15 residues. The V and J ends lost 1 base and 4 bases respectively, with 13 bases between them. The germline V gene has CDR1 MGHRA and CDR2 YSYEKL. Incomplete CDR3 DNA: TGCGCCAGCAGCCAAGCGGCTAGGGGGGGAGAGACC. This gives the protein CASSQAARGGET. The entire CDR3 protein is CASSQAARGGETQYF.

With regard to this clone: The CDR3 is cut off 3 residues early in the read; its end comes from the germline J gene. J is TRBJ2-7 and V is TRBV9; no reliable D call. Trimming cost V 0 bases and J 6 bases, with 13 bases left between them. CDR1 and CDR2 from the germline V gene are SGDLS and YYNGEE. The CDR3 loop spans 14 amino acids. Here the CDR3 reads CASSVAVGYPEQYF. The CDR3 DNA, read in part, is TGTGCCAGCAGCGTAGCTGTGGGCTACCCCGAG. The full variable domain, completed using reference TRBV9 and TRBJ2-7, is DSGVTQTPKHLITATGQRVTLRCSPRSGDLSVYWYQQSLDQGLQFLIQYYNGEERAKGNILERFSAQQFPDLHSELNLSSLELGDSALYFCASSVAVGYPEQYFGPGTRLTVT.

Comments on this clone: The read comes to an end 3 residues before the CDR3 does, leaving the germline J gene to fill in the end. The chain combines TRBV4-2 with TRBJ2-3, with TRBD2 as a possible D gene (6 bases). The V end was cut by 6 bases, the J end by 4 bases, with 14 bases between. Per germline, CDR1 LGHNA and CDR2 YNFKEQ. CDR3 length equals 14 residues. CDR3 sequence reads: CASRSSGGSDTQYF. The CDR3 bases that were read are TGTGCCAGCAGAAGTAGCGGAGGTTCAGATACG.

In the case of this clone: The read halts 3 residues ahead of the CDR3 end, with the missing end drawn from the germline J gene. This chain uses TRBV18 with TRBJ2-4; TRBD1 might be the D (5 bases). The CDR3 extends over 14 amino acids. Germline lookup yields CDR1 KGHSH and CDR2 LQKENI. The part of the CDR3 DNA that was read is TGTGCCAGCTCACCCGTTGACAGTGCCTATGGT. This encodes CASSPVDSAYG. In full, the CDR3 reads CASSPVDSAYGQYF.

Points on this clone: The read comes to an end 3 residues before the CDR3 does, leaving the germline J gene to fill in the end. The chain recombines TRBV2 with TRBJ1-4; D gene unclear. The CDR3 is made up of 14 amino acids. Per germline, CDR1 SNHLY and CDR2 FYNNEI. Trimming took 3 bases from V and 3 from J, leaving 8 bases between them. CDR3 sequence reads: CASSEARANEKLFF. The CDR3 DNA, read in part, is TGTGCCAGCAGTGAGGCGAGGGCTAATGAAAAA.

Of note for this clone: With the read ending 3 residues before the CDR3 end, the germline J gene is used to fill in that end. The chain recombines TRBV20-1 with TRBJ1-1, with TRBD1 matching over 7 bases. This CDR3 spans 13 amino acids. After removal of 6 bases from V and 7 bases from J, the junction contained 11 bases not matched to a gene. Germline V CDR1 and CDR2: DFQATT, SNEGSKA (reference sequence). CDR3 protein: CSAPRTGRNEAFF. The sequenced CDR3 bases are TGCAGTGCGCCTAGGACAGGACGAAATGAA.

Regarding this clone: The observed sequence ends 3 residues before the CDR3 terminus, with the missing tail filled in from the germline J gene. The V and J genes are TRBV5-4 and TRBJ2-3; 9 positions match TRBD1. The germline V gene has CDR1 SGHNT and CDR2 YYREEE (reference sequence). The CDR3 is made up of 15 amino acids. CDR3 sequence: CASSLGGQGRETQYF. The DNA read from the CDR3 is TGTGCCAGCAGCTTGGGGGGACAGGGAAGGGAGACG.

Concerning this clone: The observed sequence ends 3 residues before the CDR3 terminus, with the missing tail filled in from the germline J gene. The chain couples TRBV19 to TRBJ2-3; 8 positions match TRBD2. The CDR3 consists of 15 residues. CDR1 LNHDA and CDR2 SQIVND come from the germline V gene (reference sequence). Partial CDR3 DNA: TGTGCCAGTAGTATCACGGGGGGGGATCGTGAGACG. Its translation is CASSITGGDRET. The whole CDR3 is CASSITGGDRETQYF.